A selection of T cell receptor beta chains follows, all from one sample in a study of control samples from healthy donors and cancer patients. Clones were sequenced by immunoSEQ multiplex PCR, and TCRdb holds only the in-frame ones, with some missing. In the table there are fewer than 150,000 clones, approximately 89% of which are singletons. Input material: blood. These TCRs come from a man between 18 and 35 years old in good health. Each CDR3 is given with its conserved first and last residue. The D gene is left open where the match is weak. Rows give clone size only sometimes, using once, few, many, or a class for an expanded clone.

TRBV6-5	NA	NA	TRBJ2-7	TGTGCCAGCGTCCGCGACAGGACCTACGAGCAGTACTTC	CASVRDRTYEQYF
TRBV9	NA	NA	TRBJ1-2	TGTGCCAGCAGCGTAGATGGGGGGTATGGCTACACCTTC	CASSVDGGYGYTF
TRBV10-3	NA	NA	TRBJ1-4	TGTGCCATCAGTGAAACGGGGGACTATGAAAAACTGTTTTTT	CAISETGDYEKLFF
TRBV7-9	TRBD1	once	TRBJ1-4	TGTGCCAGCAGCCTTAGTAGGGGGCCAGGAATTGCAACTAATGAAAAACTGTTTTTT	CASSLSRGPGIATNEKLFF
TRBV30	TRBD1	NA	TRBJ2-2	TGTGCCTGCGCAATGACCTCCCCAAACGACAGGGGTCTTAACCCCGGGGAGCTGTTTTTT	CACAMTSPNDRGLNPGELFF
TRBV5-6	TRBD1	NA	TRBJ1-1	TGTGCCAGCAGCTGGGTGGGACAGGGGGCGCCGTACACTGAAGCTTTCTTT	CASSWVGQGAPYTEAFF
TRBV19	NA	NA	TRBJ1-3	TGTGCCAGTACCAGAACAGGCGAATCTGGAAACACCATATATTTT	CASTRTGESGNTIYF
TRBV30	TRBD1	NA	TRBJ2-4	TGTGCCTGCACACAGGGGGCCAAAAACATTCAGTACTTC	CACTQGAKNIQYF
TRBV7-6	TRBD2	once	TRBJ2-7	TGTGCCAGCAGCTTAGCGACTAGCGGCGAGCAGTACTTC	CASSLATSGEQYF
TRBV6-5	NA	NA	TRBJ2-5	TGTGCCAGCAGACGAGACCAAGAGACCCAGTACTTC	CASRRDQETQYF
TRBV3-1/TRBV3-2	NA	NA	TRBJ2-3	TGTGCCAGCAGCTCCCAAGCTCAGACGGGGGCGGTAGATACGCAGTATTTT	CASSSQAQTGAVDTQYF
TRBV7-2	NA	NA	TRBJ2-3	TGTGCCAGCAGCTTATACGCGGGGACAATCACAGATACGCAGTATTTT	CASSLYAGTITDTQYF
TRBV6-5	NA	NA	TRBJ2-7	TGTGCCAGCACCCTAAGGGACCGTTCGGACGAGCAGTACTTC	CASTLRDRSDEQYF
TRBV7-2	TRBD1	NA	TRBJ1-6	TGTGCCAGCAGCTTAAGGGGACAGGCAAATTCACCCCTCCACTTT	CASSLRGQANSPLHF
TRBV14	TRBD1	NA	TRBJ1-1	TGTGCCAGCAGCCAAGATGATGGGACAGGGGCGAAGAACACTGAAGCTTTCTTT	CASSQDDGTGAKNTEAFF
TRBV2	NA	NA	TRBJ1-2	TGTGCCAGCAGCGCACGGGGGACGACGAATGGCTACACCTTC	CASSARGTTNGYTF
TRBV25-1	NA	NA	TRBJ1-3	TGTGCCAGCAACGACCCCGCGGGGACGGGAAACACCATATATTTT	CASNDPAGTGNTIYF
TRBV11-2	NA	NA	TRBJ1-3	TGTGCCAGCAGCTCCACGGACGATGGAAACACCATATATTTT	CASSSTDDGNTIYF
TRBV29-1	NA	NA	TRBJ1-1	TGCAGCGTTGTACAAAGTTTGAACACTGAAGCTTTCTTT	CSVVQSLNTEAFF
TRBV30	NA	NA	TRBJ2-5	TGTGCCTGGAGTGATGAGACCCAGTACTTC	CAWSDETQYF
TRBV4-2	TRBD2	few	TRBJ2-3	TGTGCCAGCAGCCAAGTCGGATCGCTAGCGGGGACAGATACGCAGTATTTT	CASSQVGSLAGTDTQYF
TRBV7-9	TRBD1	NA	TRBJ1-2	TGTGCCAGCAGCTTAGGGGAAAGGACAGGGGGCTTCGATGGCTACACCTTC	CASSLGERTGGFDGYTF
TRBV5-1	TRBD1	NA	TRBJ2-5	TGCGCCAGCAGCGGGGGACAGGTCCACCAAGAGACCCAGTACTTC	CASSGGQVHQETQYF
TRBV12-5	NA	once	TRBJ1-4	TGTGCTAGTGGTTTGGTACCCGAAATCGGGCGGATTAATGAAAAACTGTTTTTT	CASGLVPEIGRINEKLFF
TRBV7-9	TRBD1	NA	TRBJ1-1	TGTGCCAGCAGTCAAAACCCGGGACAGGAAGCTTTCTTT	CASSQNPGQEAFF
TRBV19	NA	NA	TRBJ2-7	TGTGCCAGTAGTGACAGCGTCGAGCAGTACTTC	CASSDSVEQYF
TRBV19	TRBD1	NA	TRBJ2-2	TGTGCCAGTAGTACCTTTGGACAGGGGGACACCGGGGAGCTGTTTTTT	CASSTFGQGDTGELFF